This T cell receptor (beta chain) was sequenced in a study of a mutant IDH1 vaccine in newly diagnosed glioma. About the research overall: V12 took place at week 35, and V13 at week 47.

V lost 1 base to trimming and J lost 2 bases, with 13 bases between them. Looked up from germline, CDR1 is PRHDT and CDR2 is FYEKMQ (reference sequence). The CDR3 length is 16 residues. Worth noting for this clone: Its antigen is unknown.

TCRdb keeps only in-frame clones here, not all; method: immunoSEQ multiplex PCR. The sample has around 30,000 clones, roughly 77% seen once; the top ten hold about 3.2%. Study-level findings and limits: Shifts in the top peripheral T cell clonotypes seemed unrelated to pseudoprogression.

The time point: week 35, safety follow-up. Each dose delivered 300 ug of mutant IDH1 20-mer peptide subcutaneously with imiquimod. The J gene is TRBJ2-3, the V gene TRBV13; the D gene is possibly TRBD1 (5 bases). Specimen: PBMCs, collected from a glioma patient whose treatment included an IDH1 peptide vaccine. This sequence was found in a man aged 35 to 55 with glioma. Some clones in this sample may be carry-over from other donors' samples. The CDR3 here is CASSLEGNGNTDTQYF. CDR3 DNA sequence: TGTGCCAGCAGCTTAGAGGGGAATGGGAACACAGATACGCAGTATTTT.